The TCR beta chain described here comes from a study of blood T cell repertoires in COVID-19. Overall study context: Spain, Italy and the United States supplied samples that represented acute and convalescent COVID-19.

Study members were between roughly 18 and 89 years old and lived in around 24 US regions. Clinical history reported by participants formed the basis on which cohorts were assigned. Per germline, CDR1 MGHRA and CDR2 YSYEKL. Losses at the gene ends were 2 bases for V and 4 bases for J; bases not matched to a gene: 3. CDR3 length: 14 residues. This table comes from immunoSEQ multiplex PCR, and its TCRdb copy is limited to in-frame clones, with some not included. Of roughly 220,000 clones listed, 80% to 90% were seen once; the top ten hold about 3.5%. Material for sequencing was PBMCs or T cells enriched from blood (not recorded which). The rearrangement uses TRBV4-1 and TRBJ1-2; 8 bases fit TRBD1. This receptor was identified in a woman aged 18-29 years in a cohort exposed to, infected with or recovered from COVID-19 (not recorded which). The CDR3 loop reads CASSQRTGSYGYTF. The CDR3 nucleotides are TGCGCCAGCAGCCAACGGACAGGGAGCTATGGCTACACCTTC.